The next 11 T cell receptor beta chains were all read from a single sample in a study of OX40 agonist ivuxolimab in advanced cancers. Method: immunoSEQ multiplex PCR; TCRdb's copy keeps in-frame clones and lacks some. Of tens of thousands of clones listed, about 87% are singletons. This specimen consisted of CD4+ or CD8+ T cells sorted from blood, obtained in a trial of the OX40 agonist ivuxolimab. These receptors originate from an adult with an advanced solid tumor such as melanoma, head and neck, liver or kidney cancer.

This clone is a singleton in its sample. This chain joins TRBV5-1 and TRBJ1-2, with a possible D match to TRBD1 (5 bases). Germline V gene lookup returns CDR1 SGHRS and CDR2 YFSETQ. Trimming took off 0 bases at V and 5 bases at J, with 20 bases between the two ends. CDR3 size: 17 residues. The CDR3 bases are TGCGCCAGCAGCTTGGGAGAGTGGGGAAGTGCAGGGTATGGCTACACCTTC. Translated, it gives CASSLGEWGSAGYGYTF.

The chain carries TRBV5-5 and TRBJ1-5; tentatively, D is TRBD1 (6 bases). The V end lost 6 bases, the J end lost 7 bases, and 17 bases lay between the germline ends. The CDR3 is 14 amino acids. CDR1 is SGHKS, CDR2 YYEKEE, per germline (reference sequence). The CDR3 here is CASTPGGAGQPQHF. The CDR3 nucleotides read TGTGCCAGCACACCCGGGGGGGCTGGGCAGCCCCAGCATTTT.

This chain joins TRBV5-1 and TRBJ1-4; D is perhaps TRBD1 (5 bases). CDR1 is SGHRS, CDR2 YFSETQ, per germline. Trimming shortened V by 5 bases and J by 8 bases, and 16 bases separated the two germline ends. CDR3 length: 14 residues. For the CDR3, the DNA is TGCGCCAGCAGAACCGGGACGGGGCAGGAAAAACTGTTTTTT. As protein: CASRTGTGQEKLFF.

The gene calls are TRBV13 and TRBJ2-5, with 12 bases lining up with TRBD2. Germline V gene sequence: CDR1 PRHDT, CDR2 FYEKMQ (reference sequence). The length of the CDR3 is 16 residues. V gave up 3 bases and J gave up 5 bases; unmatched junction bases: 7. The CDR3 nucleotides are TGTGCCAGCAGCTTTACTAGCGGGGGGTCGGGTGAGACCCAGTACTTC. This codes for CASSFTSGGSGETQYF.

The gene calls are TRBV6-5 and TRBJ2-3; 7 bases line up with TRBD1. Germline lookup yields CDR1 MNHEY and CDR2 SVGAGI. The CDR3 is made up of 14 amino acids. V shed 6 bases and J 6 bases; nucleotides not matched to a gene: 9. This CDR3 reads CASRQGGIHDTQYF. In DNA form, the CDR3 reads TGTGCCAGCAGACAAGGGGGCATCCATGATACGCAGTATTTT.

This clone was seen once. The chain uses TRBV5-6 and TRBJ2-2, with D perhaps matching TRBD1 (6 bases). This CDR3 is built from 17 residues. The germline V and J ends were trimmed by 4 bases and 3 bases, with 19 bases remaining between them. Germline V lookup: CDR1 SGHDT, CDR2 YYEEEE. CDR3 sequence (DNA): TGTGCCAGCAGCCCACCACAGGGAAGCTTTGACACCGGGGAGCTGTTTTTT. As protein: CASSPPQGSFDTGELFF. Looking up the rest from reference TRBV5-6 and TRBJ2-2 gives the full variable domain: DAGVTQSPTHLIKTRGQQVTLRCSPKSGHDTVSWYQQALGQGPQFIFQYYEEEERQRGNFPDRFSGHQFPNYSSELNVNALLLGDSALYLCASSPPQGSFDTGELFFGEGSRLTVL.

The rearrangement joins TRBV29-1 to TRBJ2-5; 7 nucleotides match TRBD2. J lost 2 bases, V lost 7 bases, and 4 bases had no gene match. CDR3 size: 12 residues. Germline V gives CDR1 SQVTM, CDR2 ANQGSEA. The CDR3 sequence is CSARAGQETQYF. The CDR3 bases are TGCAGCGCCCGAGCGGGACAAGAGACCCAGTACTTC.

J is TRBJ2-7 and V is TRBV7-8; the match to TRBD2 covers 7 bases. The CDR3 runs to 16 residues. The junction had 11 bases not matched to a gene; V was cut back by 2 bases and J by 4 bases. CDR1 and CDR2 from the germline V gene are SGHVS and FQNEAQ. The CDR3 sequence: CASSLSRTRSLYEQYV. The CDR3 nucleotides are TGTGCCAGCAGCTTATCCCGGACTAGGTCGTTGTACGAGCAGTACGTC.

Here the CDR3 reads CASSLGSGGAKEQFF. The CDR3 DNA is TGTGCCAGCAGCTTAGGTAGCGGGGGGGCAAAGGAGCAGTTCTTC. The chain has TRBV7-2 and TRBJ2-1; 11 bases are shared with TRBD2. The V segment lost 1 base and the J segment 10 bases; nucleotides outside the gene matches: 6. The CDR3 totals 15 residues. The germline gives CDR1 SGHTA, CDR2 FQGNSA.

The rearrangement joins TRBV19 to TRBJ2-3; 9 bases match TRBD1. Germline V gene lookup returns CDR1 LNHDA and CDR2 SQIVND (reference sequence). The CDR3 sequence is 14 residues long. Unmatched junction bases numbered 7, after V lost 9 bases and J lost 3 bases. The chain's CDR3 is CASRDGQGTDTQYF. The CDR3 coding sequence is TGTGCCAGCCGAGATGGACAGGGGACAGATACGCAGTATTTT.

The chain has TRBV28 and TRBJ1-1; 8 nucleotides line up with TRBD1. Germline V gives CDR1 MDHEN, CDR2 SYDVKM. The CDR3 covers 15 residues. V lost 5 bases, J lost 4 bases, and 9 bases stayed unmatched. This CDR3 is CASSPRGRLFTEAFF. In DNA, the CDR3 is TGTGCCAGCAGTCCCAGGGGGCGCTTGTTCACTGAAGCTTTCTTT. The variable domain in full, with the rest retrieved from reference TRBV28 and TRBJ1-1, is DVKVTQSSRYLVKRTGEKVFLECVQDMDHENMFWYRQDPGLGLRLIYFSYDVKMKEKGDIPEGYSVSREKKERFSLILESASTNQTSMYLCASSPRGRLFTEAFFGQGTRLTVV.